This T cell receptor beta chain was profiled in a study of blood T cell repertoires in COVID-19. V was pared by 0 bases and J by 7 bases, with 9 bases of the junction left unmatched. Germline V gene data show CDR1 as LGHNA and CDR2 as YSLEER. The CDR3 covers 15 residues. Some clones are missing from TCRdb's copy, which holds only in-frame ones; the method was immunoSEQ multiplex PCR. The data show over 250,000 clones, about 88% seen once. The chain combines TRBV4-3 with TRBJ2-7, with 7 bases identical to TRBD1. The source is a woman between 40 and 55 years old who had recovered from COVID-19. The source material was peripheral blood. DNA of the CDR3: TGCGCCAGCAGCCAAGATCGAGGGGGCCGTTGGGAGCAGTACTTC. It specifies CASSQDRGGRWEQYF.